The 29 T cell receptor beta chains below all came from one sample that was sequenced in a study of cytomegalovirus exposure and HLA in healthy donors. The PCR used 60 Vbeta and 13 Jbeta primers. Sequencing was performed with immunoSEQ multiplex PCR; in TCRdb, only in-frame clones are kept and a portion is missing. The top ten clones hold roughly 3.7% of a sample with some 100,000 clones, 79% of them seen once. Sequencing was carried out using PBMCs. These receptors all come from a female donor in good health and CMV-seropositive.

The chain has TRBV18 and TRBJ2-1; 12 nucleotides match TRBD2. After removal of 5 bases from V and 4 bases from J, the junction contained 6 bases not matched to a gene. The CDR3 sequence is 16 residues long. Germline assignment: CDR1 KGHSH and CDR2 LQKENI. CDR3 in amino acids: CASSETSGRWYNEQFF. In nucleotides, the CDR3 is TGTGCCAGCTCAGAAACTAGCGGGAGGTGGTACAATGAGCAGTTCTTC.

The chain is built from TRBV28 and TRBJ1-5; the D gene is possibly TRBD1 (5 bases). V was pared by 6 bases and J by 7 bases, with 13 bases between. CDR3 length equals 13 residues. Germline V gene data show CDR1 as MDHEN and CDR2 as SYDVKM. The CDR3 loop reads CASRGLIQQPQHF. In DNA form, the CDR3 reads TGTGCCAGCAGGGGACTAATCCAGCAGCCCCAGCATTTT. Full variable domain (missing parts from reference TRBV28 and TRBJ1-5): DVKVTQSSRYLVKRTGEKVFLECVQDMDHENMFWYRQDPGLGLRLIYFSYDVKMKEKGDIPEGYSVSREKKERFSLILESASTNQTSMYLCASRGLIQQPQHFGDGTRLSIL.

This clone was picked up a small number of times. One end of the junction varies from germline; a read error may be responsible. This CDR3 reads CASSQRRGTGNAEAFF. CDR3 nucleotides: TGTGCCAGCAGCCAAAGGCGTGGGACAGGGAACGCTGAAGCTTTCTTT. This chain uses TRBV4-2 with TRBJ1-1; 9 bases line up with TRBD1. CDR1 is LGHNA and CDR2 is YNFKEQ in the germline V gene. CDR3 size: 16 residues.

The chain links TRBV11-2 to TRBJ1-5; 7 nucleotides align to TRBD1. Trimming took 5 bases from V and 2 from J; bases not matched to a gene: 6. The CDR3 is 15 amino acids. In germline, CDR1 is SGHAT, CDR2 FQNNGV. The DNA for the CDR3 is TGTGCCAGCAGCGACAGGGCCGGCGGCAATCAGCCCCAGCATTTT. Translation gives CASSDRAGGNQPQHF.

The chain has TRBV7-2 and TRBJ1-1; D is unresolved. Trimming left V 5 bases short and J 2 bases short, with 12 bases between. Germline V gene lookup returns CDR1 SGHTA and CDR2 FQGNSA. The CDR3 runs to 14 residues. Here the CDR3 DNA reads TGTGCCAGCAGCACCGGCGGACTCAACACTGAAGCTTTCTTT. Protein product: CASSTGGLNTEAFF.

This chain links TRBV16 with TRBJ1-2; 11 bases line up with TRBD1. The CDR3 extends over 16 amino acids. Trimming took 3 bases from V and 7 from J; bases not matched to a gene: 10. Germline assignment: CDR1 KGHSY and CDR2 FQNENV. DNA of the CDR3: TGTGCCAGCAGCCAGTCCGGGACAGGGGGTGTCGGTGGCTACACCTTC. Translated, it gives CASSQSGTGGVGGYTF.

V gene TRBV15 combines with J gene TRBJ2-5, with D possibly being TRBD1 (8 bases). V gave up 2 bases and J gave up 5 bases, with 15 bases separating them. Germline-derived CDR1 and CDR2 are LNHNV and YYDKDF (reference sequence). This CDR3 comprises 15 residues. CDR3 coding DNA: TGTGCCACCAGCAGAACCACAGGGGGGGGCGAGACCCAGTACTTC. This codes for CATSRTTGGGETQYF.

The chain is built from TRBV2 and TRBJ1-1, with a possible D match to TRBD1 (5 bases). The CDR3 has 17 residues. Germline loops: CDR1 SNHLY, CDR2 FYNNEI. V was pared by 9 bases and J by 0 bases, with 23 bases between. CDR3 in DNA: TGTGCCAGTACGGGGATGGGGGAGGGGTTAATGAACACTGAAGCTTTCTTT. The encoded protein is CASTGMGEGLMNTEAFF.

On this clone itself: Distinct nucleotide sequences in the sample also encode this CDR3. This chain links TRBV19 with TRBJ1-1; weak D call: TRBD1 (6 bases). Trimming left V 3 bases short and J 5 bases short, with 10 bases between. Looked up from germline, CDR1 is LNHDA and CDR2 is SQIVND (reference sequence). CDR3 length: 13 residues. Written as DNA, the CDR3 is TGTGCCAGTAGTATGGGACAAAGGACTGAAGCTTTCTTT. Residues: CASSMGQRTEAFF.

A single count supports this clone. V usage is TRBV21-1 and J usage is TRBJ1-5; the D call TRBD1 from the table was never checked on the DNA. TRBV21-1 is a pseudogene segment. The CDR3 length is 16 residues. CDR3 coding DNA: TGTGCCAGCAGCAAACGGACAGGGTATGGGAATCAGCCCCAGCATTTT. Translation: CASSKRTGYGNQPQHF.

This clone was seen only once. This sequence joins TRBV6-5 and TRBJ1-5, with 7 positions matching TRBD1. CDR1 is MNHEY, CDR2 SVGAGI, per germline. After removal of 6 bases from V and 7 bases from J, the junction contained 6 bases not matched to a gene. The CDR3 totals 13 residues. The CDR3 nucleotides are TGTGCCAGCAGCCGGGAAGGGGGCCAGCCCCAGCATTTT. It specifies CASSREGGQPQHF.

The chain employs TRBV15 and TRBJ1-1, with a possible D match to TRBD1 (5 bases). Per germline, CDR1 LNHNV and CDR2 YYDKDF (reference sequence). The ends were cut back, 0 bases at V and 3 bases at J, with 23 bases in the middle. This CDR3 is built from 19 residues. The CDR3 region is CATSRDLGRVLPLHTEAFF. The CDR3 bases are TGTGCCACCAGCAGAGATCTGGGCAGGGTCCTTCCCCTTCACACTGAAGCTTTCTTT. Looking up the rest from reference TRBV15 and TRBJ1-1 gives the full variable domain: DAMVIQNPRYQVTQFGKPVTLSCSQTLNHNVMYWYQQKSSQAPKLLFHYYDKDFNNEADTPDNFQSRRPNTSFCFLDIRSPGLGDTAMYLCATSRDLGRVLPLHTEAFFGQGTRLTVV.

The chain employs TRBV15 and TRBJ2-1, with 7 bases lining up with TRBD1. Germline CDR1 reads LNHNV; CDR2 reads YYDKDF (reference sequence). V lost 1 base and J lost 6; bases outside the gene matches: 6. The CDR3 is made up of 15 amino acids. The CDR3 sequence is CATSRGSGQINEQFF. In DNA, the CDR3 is TGTGCCACCAGCAGAGGGTCGGGACAGATCAATGAGCAGTTCTTC.

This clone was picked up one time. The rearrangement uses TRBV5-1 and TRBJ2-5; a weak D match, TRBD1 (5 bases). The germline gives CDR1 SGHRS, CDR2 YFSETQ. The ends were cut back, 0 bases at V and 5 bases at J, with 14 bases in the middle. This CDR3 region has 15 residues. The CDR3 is CASSLGQGPGETQYF. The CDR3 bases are TGCGCCAGCAGCTTGGGGCAGGGCCCTGGGGAGACCCAGTACTTC.

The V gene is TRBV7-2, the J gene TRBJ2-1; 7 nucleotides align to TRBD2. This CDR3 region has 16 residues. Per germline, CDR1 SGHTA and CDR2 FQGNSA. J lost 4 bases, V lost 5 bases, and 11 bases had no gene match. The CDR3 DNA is TGTGCCAGCAGCGGGGGGGGTGAGGGATATTACAATGAGCAGTTCTTC. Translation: CASSGGGEGYYNEQFF.

CDR3 region: CASSPQLGEQYF. For the CDR3, the DNA is TGTGCCAGCTCACCACAACTAGGAGAGCAGTACTTC. V gene TRBV18 combines with J gene TRBJ2-7, with D possibly being TRBD2 (5 bases). V shed 1 base and J shed 7 bases, with 8 bases lying between them. Germline CDR1 reads KGHSH; CDR2 reads LQKENI. The CDR3 runs to 12 residues.

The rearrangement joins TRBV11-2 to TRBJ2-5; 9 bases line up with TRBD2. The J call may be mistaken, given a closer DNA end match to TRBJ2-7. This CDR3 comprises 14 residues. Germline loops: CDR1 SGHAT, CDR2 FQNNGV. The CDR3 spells CASTLSGSSYEQYF. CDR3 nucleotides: TGTGCCAGCACCCTTAGCGGGAGCTCCTACGAGCAGTACTTC.

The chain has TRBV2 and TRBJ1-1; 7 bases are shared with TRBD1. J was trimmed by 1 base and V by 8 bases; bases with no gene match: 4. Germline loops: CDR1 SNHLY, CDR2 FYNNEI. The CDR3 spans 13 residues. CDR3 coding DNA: TGTGCCAGCGGGTGGACAGGGAACACTGAAGCTTTCTTT. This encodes CASGWTGNTEAFF.

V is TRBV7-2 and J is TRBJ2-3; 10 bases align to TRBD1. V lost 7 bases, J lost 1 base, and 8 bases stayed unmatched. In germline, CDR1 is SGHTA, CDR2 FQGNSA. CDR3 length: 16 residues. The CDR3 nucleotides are TGTGCCAGCACCAACGGGGGGACAGGGGGCACAGATACGCAGTATTTT. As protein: CASTNGGTGGTDTQYF.

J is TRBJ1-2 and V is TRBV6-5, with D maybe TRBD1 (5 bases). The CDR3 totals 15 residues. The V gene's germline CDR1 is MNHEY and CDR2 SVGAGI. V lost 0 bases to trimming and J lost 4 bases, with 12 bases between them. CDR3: CASSYSGRVAYGYTF. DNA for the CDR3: TGTGCCAGCAGTTACTCCGGCAGGGTCGCCTATGGCTACACCTTC.

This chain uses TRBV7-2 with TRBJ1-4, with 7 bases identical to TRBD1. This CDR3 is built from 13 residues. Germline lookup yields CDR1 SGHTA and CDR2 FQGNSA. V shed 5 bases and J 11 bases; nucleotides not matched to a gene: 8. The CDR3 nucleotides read TGTGCCAGCAGCCAAGGAGGGGGCCCTAAACTGTTTTTT. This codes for CASSQGGGPKLFF.

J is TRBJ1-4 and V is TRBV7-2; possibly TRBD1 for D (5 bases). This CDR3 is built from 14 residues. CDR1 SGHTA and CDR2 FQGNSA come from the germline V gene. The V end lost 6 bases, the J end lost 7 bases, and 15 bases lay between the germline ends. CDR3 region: CASSPGGEGEKLFF. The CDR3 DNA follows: TGTGCCAGCAGTCCGGGAGGGGAGGGTGAAAAACTGTTTTTT.

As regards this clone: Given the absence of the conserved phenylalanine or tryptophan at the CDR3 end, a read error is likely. CDR3 coding DNA: TGCGCCAGCAGCGCCCAGACAGGGTCGGATACGCAGTATTCT. It encodes CASSAQTGSDTQYS. The V gene is TRBV5-1, the J gene TRBJ2-3, with 7 bases identical to TRBD1. Germline values: CDR1 SGHRS, CDR2 YFSETQ. J lost 6 bases, V lost 4 bases, and 8 bases had no gene match. The CDR3 loop spans 14 amino acids.

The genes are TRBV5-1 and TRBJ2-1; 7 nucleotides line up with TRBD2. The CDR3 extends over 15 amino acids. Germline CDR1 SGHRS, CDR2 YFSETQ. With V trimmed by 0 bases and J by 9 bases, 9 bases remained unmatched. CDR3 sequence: CASSLGAGVFFEQFF. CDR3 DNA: TGCGCCAGCAGCTTGGGGGCGGGAGTGTTTTTTGAGCAGTTCTTC.

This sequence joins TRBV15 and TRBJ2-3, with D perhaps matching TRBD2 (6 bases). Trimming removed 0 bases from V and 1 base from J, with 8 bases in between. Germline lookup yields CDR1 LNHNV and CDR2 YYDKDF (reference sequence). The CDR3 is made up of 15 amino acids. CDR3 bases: TGTGCCACCAGCAGAGAGTGGGGGGGCACAGATACGCAGTATTTT. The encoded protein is CATSREWGGTDTQYF. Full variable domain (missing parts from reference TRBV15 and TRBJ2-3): DAMVIQNPRYQVTQFGKPVTLSCSQTLNHNVMYWYQQKSSQAPKLLFHYYDKDFNNEADTPDNFQSRRPNTSFCFLDIRSPGLGDTAMYLCATSREWGGTDTQYFGPGTRLTVL.

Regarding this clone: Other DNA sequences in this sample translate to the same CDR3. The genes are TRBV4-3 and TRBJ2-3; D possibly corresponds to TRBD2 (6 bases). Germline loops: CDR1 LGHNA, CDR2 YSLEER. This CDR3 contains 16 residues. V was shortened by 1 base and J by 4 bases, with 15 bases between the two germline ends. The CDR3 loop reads CASSQAGPGGADTQYF. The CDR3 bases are TGCGCCAGCAGCCAAGCCGGACCCGGAGGGGCAGATACGCAGTATTTT.

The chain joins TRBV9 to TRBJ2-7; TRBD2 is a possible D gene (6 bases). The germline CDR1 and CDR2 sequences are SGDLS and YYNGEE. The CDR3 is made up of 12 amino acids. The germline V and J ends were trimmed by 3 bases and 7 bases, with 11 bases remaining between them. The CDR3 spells CASSADYGEQYF. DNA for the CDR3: TGTGCCAGCAGCGCGGACTACGGGGAGCAGTACTTC. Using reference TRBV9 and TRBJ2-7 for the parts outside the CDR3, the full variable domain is DSGVTQTPKHLITATGQRVTLRCSPRSGDLSVYWYQQSLDQGLQFLIQYYNGEERAKGNILERFSAQQFPDLHSELNLSSLELGDSALYFCASSADYGEQYFGPGTRLTVT.

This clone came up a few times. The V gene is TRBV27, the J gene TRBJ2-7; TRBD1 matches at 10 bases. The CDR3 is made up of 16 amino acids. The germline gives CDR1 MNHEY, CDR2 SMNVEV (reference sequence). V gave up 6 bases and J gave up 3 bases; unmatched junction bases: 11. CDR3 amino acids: CASRRSTGTGDYEQYF. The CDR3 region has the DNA TGTGCCAGCAGAAGGAGTACCGGGACAGGGGACTACGAGCAGTACTTC.

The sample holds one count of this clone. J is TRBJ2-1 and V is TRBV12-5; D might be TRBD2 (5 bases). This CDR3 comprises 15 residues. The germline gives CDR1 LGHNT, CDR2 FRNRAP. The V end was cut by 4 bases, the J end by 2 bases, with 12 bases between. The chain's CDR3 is CASGSGLMAYNEQFF. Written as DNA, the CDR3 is TGTGCTAGTGGTTCGGGATTAATGGCCTACAATGAGCAGTTCTTC.